This T cell receptor beta chain was profiled in a study of T cell responses to AZD1222 COVID-19 vaccine. Study-wide results and caveats: Repertoire samples came only from after the peak T cell response.

Comment on this clone: Its antigen remains unidentified.

This table comes from immunoSEQ multiplex PCR, and its TCRdb copy is limited to in-frame clones, with some not included. The table has about 140,000 clones, approximately 90% seen once; the top ten hold 1.9%. The receptor was derived from an adult who received the AZD1222 COVID-19 vaccine. Source: peripheral blood, taken 28 days after the second AZD1222 dose.

The CDR3 loop is CASSLASRGGSTDTQYF. As DNA, the CDR3 is TGTGCCAGCAGCTTGGCATCGCGCGGGGGATCCACAGATACGCAGTATTTT. The chain recombines TRBV5-4 with TRBJ2-3, with 7 bases lining up with TRBD2. The CDR3 is 17 amino acids. Germline trimming cut 0 bases from V and 2 bases from J; bases unmatched to any gene: 9. CDR1 and CDR2 from the germline V gene are SGHNT and YYREEE (reference sequence).